Presented here are 17 T cell receptor beta chains from one specimen sequenced in a study of Ad26.COV2.S vaccination and SARS-CoV-2 variants. This table comes from immunoSEQ multiplex PCR, and its TCRdb copy is limited to in-frame clones, with some not included. The sample carries 360,000 or so clones, 89% recorded once. Noted treatment: 19 received Ad26.COV2.S at low or high dose, single or two shots; roughly five received placebo; per-sample allocation not given. It was on day 63 after the first vaccine or placebo injection that samples were taken. The specimen was peripheral blood, collected in a trial of Ad26.COV2.S vaccine versus placebo. These receptors were taken from a person aged 18-65 years who received the Ad26.COV2.S COVID-19 vaccine or a placebo.

The V and J genes are TRBV24-1 and TRBJ2-1; 9 positions match TRBD2. After removal of 3 bases from V and 7 bases from J, the junction contained 9 bases not matched to a gene. This CDR3 is 16 amino acids long. The germline CDR1 and CDR2 sequences are KGHDR and SFDVKD. In nucleotides, the CDR3 is TGTGCCACCAGTGATCCTGGACTAGCGAAGTCGAATGAGCAGTTCTTC. Its translation: CATSDPGLAKSNEQFF.

The chain has TRBV10-3 and TRBJ2-2; TRBD1 is a possible D gene (5 bases). Trimming pared 7 bases from V and 6 bases from J, leaving 12 bases between. The CDR3 consists of 13 residues. Germline V gives CDR1 ENHRY, CDR2 SYGVKD. The CDR3, as DNA: TGTGCCATCAATAAGGGGCTTGCCGGGGAGCTGTTTTTT. Protein product: CAINKGLAGELFF.

The V gene is TRBV25-1, the J gene TRBJ1-5, with D tentatively TRBD1 (5 bases). Looked up from germline, CDR1 is MGHDK and CDR2 is SYGVNS. This CDR3 is built from 16 residues. Deletions cut 5 bases from V and 0 bases from J, with 14 bases between. Written as DNA, the CDR3 is TGTGCCAGCAGTCAGACGGGGGTGGGTAGCAATCAGCCCCAGCATTTT. Its translation: CASSQTGVGSNQPQHF. The entire variable domain, with the rest obtained from reference TRBV25-1 and TRBJ1-5, is as follows: EADIYQTPRYLVIGTGKKITLECSQTMGHDKMYWYQQDPGMELHLIHYSYGVNSTEKGDLSSESTVSRIRTEHFPLTLESARPSHTSQYLCASSQTGVGSNQPQHFGDGTRLSIL.

The chain combines TRBV6-5 with TRBJ2-7, with a tentative D call TRBD2 (6 bases). Germline V gene lookup returns CDR1 MNHEY and CDR2 SVGAGI. Deletions cut 0 bases from V and 7 bases from J, with 19 bases between. CDR3 size: 16 residues. The CDR3 loop is CASSYSSLGGPGEQYF. CDR3 coding DNA: TGTGCCAGCAGTTACTCGAGTCTGGGAGGCCCAGGGGAGCAGTACTTC.

This clone has only a few counts. This chain connects TRBV29-1 to TRBJ2-7, with D perhaps matching TRBD1 (5 bases). Germline V gene lookup returns CDR1 SQVTM and CDR2 ANQGSEA. The CDR3 loop spans 12 amino acids. V shed 3 bases and J shed 5 bases, with 11 bases lying between them. The CDR3 loop is CSVEKGPNEQYF. In nucleotides, the CDR3 is TGCAGCGTTGAGAAGGGGCCCAACGAGCAGTACTTC.

In its sample, this clone was seen once. The genes are TRBV18 and TRBJ2-1; D unresolved. V gave up 1 base and J gave up 1 base, with 2 bases separating them. The CDR3 is 13 residues long. CDR1 KGHSH and CDR2 LQKENI come from the germline V gene. CDR3 bases: TGTGCCAGCTCACCACTATCCTACAATGAGCAGTTCTTC. It translates to CASSPLSYNEQFF.

In its sample, this clone was seen once. V gene TRBV30 combines with J gene TRBJ2-7; D perhaps matches TRBD2 (8 bases). The germline V and J ends were trimmed by 2 bases and 0 bases, with 20 bases remaining between them. Germline V gene sequence: CDR1 GTSNPN, CDR2 SVGIG (reference sequence). The CDR3 is 17 residues long. CDR3 loop: CAWSPGGGAAFSYEQYF. The CDR3 DNA follows: TGTGCCTGGAGTCCGGGAGGGGGCGCCGCCTTCTCCTACGAGCAGTACTTC. Combining the CDR3 with reference TRBV30 and TRBJ2-7 gives the whole variable domain SQTIHQWPATLVQPVGSPLSLECTVEGTSNPNLYWYRQAAGRGLQLLFYSVGIGQISSEVPQNLSASRPQDRQFILSSKKLLLSDSGFYLCAWSPGGGAAFSYEQYFGPGTRLTVT.

V usage is TRBV7-9 and J usage is TRBJ2-1; 8 bases match TRBD2. Germline lookup yields CDR1 SEHNR and CDR2 FQNEAQ (reference sequence). The trim removed 5 bases at V and 9 bases at J, leaving 9 bases unmatched. The CDR3 length is 14 residues. The CDR3 region is CASSPAGVGGEQFF. The CDR3 DNA reads as TGTGCCAGCAGCCCAGCGGGAGTTGGAGGTGAGCAGTTCTTC.

This chain joins TRBV28 and TRBJ2-7; D tentatively fits TRBD1 or TRBD2 (7 bases each). CDR3 size: 15 residues. From germline, CDR1 is MDHEN and CDR2 SYDVKM. V lost 5 bases to trimming and J lost 1 base, with 15 bases between them. The CDR3 here is CASSRPGGGSYEQYF. CDR3 nucleotides: TGTGCCAGCAGTCGCCCAGGGGGAGGGTCCTACGAGCAGTACTTC.

The chain combines TRBV5-4 with TRBJ2-1; 14 nucleotides align to TRBD2. J gave up 4 bases and V 1 base, and 4 bases lay outside the gene matches. Per germline, CDR1 SGHNT and CDR2 YYREEE (reference sequence). The CDR3 sequence is 17 residues long. The CDR3 loop is CASSLSGTSGRYNEQFF. CDR3 nucleotides: TGTGCCAGCAGCTTGTCCGGGACTAGCGGGAGATACAATGAGCAGTTCTTC.

The rearrangement uses TRBV28 and TRBJ2-7; D perhaps matches TRBD2 (6 bases). CDR3 length: 13 residues. V was pared by 2 bases and J by 7 bases, with 12 bases between. The germline V gene encodes CDR1 MDHEN and CDR2 SYDVKM. CDR3 coding DNA: TGTGCCAGCAGTTTAGGGCGGGAAAGGGAGCAGTACTTC. This codes for CASSLGREREQYF.

V gene TRBV6-5 combines with J gene TRBJ2-2; D perhaps matches TRBD1 (6 bases). The CDR3 extends over 15 amino acids. Trimming shortened V by 6 bases and J by 5 bases, and 16 bases separated the two germline ends. Germline V gene lookup returns CDR1 MNHEY and CDR2 SVGAGI. The CDR3 coding sequence is TGTGCCAGCAGCAACAGGGCTCAAGGAACCGGGGAGCTGTTTTTT. This gives the protein CASSNRAQGTGELFF.

V usage is TRBV27 and J usage is TRBJ1-4; D is uncertain. In germline, CDR1 is MNHEY, CDR2 SMNVEV (reference sequence). With 5 bases removed from V and 5 bases from J, the gap between germline ends came to 9 bases. The CDR3 runs to 13 residues. This CDR3 reads CASSTGRNEKLFF. CDR3 nucleotides: TGTGCCAGCAGTACGGGCAGAAATGAAAAACTGTTTTTT. Full variable domain (remainder filled in from reference TRBV27 and TRBJ1-4): EAQVTQNPRYLITVTGKKLTVTCSQNMNHEYMSWYRQDPGLGLRQIYYSMNVEVTDKGDVPEGYKVSRKEKRNFPLILESPSPNQTSLYFCASSTGRNEKLFFGSGTQLSVL.

V is TRBV24-1 and J is TRBJ2-3, with D maybe TRBD2 (5 bases). This CDR3 contains 14 residues. Germline V gene sequence: CDR1 KGHDR, CDR2 SFDVKD. Trimming took 7 bases from V and 3 from J, leaving 13 bases between them. DNA for the CDR3: TGTGCCACCAGCCAATTCTCGGGGACAGATACGCAGTATTTT. It encodes CATSQFSGTDTQYF.

The chain employs TRBV28 and TRBJ2-2; D ambiguous. The CDR3 length is 17 residues. Germline lookup yields CDR1 MDHEN and CDR2 SYDVKM. The ends were cut back, 2 bases at V and 0 bases at J, with 13 bases in the middle. The DNA of the CDR3 is TGTGCCAGCAGTTTAACGCTCCTAGGACCGAACACCGGGGAGCTGTTTTTT. This encodes CASSLTLLGPNTGELFF.

This chain uses TRBV2 with TRBJ2-2; D gene ambiguous. The CDR3 has 12 amino acids. The germline V gene encodes CDR1 SNHLY and CDR2 FYNNEI. The ends were cut back, 4 bases at V and 5 bases at J, with 5 bases in the middle. The CDR3 coding sequence is TGTGCCAGCAGTGGGGGTACCGGGGAGCTGTTTTTT. It encodes CASSGGTGELFF. Filled out from reference TRBV2 and TRBJ2-2, the complete variable domain reads EPEVTQTPSHQVTQMGQEVILRCVPISNHLYFYWYRQILGQKVEFLVSFYNNEISEKSEIFDDQFSVERPDGSNFTLKIRSTKLEDSAMYFCASSGGTGELFFGEGSRLTVL.

The V call is TRBV7-2, the J call TRBJ2-1; no clear D gene. CDR3 length equals 12 residues. V lost 3 bases to trimming and J lost 9 bases, with 9 bases between them. From germline, CDR1 is SGHTA and CDR2 FQGNSA. As DNA, the CDR3 is TGTGCCAGCAGCTTGCTAGTTGGTGAGCAGTTCTTC. Translating it yields CASSLLVGEQFF.